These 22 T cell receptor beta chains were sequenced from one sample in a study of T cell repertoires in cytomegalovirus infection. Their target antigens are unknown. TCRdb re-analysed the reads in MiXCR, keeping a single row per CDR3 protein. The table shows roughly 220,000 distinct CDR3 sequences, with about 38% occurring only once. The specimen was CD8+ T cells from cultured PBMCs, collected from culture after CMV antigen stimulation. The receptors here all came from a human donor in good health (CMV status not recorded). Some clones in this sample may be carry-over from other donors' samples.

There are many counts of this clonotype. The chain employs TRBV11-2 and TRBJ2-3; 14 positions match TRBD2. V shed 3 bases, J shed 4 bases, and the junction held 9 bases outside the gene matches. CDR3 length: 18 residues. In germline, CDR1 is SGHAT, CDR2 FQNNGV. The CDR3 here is CASSLGGTSGSEADTQYF. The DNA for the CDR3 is TGTGCCAGCAGCTTGGGGGGGACTAGCGGGAGCGAGGCAGATACGCAGTATTTT.

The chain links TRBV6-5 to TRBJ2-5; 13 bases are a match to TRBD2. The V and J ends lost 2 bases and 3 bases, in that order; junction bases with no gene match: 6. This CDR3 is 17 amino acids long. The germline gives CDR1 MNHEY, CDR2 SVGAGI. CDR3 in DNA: TGTGCCAGCAGTTACCCGACTAGCGGGGGGTCTGAAGAGACCCAGTACTTC. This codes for CASSYPTSGGSEETQYF.

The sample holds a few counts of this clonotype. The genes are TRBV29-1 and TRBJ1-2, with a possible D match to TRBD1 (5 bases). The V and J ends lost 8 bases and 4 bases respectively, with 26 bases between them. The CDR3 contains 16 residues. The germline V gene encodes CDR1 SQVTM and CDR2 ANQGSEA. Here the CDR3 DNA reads TGCAGCTACTATGGGGTCAAAAGGGGCTCGGCCTATGGCTACACCTTC. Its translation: CSYYGVKRGSAYGYTF.

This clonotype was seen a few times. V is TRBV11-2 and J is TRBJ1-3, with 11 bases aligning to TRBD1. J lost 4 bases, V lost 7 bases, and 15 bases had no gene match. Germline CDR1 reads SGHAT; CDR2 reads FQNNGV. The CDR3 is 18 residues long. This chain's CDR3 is CASISWDRGTPAGNTIYF. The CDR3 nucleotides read TGTGCCAGCATCTCTTGGGACAGGGGGACTCCGGCGGGAAACACCATATATTTT.

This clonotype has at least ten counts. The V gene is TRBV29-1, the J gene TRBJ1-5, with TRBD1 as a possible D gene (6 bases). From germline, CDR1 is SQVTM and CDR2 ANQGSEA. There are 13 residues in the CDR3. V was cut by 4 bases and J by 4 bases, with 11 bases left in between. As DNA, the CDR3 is TGCAGCGTTGCAGGACAGATGAATCAGCCCCAGCATTTT. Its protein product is CSVAGQMNQPQHF.

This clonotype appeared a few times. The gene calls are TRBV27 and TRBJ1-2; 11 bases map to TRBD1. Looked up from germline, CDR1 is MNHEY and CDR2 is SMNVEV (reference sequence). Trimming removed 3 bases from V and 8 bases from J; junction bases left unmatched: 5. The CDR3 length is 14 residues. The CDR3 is CASSFGQGAKGYTF. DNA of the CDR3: TGTGCCAGCAGTTTCGGACAGGGGGCTAAGGGCTACACCTTC.

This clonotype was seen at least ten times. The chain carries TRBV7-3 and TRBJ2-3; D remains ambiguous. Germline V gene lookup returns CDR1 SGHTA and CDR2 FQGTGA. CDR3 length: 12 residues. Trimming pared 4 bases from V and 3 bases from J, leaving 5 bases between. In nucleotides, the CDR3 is TGTGCCAGCAGCTCCCCGACAGATACGCAGTATTTT. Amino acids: CASSSPTDTQYF. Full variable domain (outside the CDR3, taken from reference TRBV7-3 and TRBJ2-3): GAGVSQTPSNKVTEKGKYVELRCDPISGHTALYWYRQSLGQGPEFLIYFQGTGAADDSGLPNDRFFAVRPEGSVSTLKIQRTERGDSAVYLCASSSPTDTQYFGPGTRLTVL.

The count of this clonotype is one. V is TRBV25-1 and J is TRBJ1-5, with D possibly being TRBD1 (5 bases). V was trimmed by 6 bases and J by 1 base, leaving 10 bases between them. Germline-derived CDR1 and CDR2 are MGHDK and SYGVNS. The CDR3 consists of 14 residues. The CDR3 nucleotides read TGTGCCAGCAGCGGGGACTCCAGCAATCAGCCCCAGCATTTT. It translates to CASSGDSSNQPQHF. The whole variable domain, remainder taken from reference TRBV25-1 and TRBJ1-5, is EADIYQTPRYLVIGTGKKITLECSQTMGHDKMYWYQQDPGMELHLIHYSYGVNSTEKGDLSSESTVSRIRTEHFPLTLESARPSHTSQYLCASSGDSSNQPQHFGDGTRLSIL.

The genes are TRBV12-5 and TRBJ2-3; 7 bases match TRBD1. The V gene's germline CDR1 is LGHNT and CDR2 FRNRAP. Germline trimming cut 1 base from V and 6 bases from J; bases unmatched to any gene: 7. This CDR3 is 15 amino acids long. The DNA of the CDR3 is TGTGCTAGTGGTTTGGGGACAGCGGACAGGGATACGCAGTATTTT. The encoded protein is CASGLGTADRDTQYF.

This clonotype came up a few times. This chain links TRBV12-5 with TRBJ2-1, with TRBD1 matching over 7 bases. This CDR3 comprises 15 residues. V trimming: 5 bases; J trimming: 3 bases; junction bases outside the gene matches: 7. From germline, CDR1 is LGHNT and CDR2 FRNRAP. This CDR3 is CASGPGDSVYNEQFF. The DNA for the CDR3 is TGTGCTAGTGGTCCCGGGGACAGCGTCTACAATGAGCAGTTCTTC.

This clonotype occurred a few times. CDR3 sequence: CASSFPNRGINNEQFF. Written as DNA, the CDR3 is TGTGCCAGCAGCTTCCCTAATAGGGGGATAAACAATGAGCAGTTCTTC. The chain uses TRBV7-9 and TRBJ2-1; weak D call: TRBD1 (6 bases). The CDR3 loop spans 16 amino acids. Trimming stripped 3 bases from V and 5 bases from J, with 17 bases between. CDR1 is SEHNR and CDR2 is FQNEAQ in the germline V gene (reference sequence).

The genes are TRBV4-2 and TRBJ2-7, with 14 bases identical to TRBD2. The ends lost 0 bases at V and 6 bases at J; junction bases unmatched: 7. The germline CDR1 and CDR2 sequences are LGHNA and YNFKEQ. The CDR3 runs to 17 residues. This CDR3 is CASSQEGTSGRSVEQYF. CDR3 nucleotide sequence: TGTGCCAGCAGCCAAGAAGGGACTAGCGGGAGAAGTGTCGAGCAGTACTTC.

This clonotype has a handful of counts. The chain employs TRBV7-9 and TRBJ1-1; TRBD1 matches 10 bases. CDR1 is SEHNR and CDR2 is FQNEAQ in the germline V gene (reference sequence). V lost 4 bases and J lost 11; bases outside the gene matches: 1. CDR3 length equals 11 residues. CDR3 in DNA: TGTGCCAGCAGCTGGGACAGGGGCGCTTTCTTT. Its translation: CASSWDRGAFF.

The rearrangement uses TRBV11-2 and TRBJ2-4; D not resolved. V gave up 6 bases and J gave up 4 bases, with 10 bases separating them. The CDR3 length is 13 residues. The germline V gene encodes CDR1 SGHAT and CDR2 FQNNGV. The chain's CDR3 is CASRSLQKNIQYF. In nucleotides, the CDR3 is TGTGCCAGCAGGTCCTTACAGAAAAACATTCAGTACTTC.

The CDR3 sequence: CASSIQGAREKLFF. CDR3 in DNA: TGTGCCAGCAGCATACAGGGGGCAAGAGAAAAACTGTTTTTT. This chain connects TRBV12-3 or TRBV12-4 to TRBJ1-4; TRBD1 agrees at 9 bases. V was clipped by 6 bases and J by 8 bases; unmatched bases: 7. CDR3 length: 14 amino acids.

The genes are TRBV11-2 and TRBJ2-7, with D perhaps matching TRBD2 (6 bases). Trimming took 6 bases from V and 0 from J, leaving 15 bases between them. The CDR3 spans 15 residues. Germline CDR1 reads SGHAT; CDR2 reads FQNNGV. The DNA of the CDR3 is TGTGCCAGCAGTCGGGGACTGGCATTCTCCTACGAGCAGTACTTC. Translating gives CASSRGLAFSYEQYF.

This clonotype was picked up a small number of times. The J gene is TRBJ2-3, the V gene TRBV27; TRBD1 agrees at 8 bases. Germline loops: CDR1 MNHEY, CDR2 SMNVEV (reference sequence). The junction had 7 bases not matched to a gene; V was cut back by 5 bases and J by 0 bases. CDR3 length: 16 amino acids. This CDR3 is CASSAHRGLSTDTQYF. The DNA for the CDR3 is TGTGCCAGCAGTGCCCACAGGGGGTTAAGCACAGATACGCAGTATTTT.

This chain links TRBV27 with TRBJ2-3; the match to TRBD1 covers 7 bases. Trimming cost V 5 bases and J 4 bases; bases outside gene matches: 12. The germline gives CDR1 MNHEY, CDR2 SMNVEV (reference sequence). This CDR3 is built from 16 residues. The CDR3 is CASSLYFGTAADTQYF. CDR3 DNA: TGTGCCAGCAGTCTATATTTTGGGACAGCCGCAGATACGCAGTATTTT.

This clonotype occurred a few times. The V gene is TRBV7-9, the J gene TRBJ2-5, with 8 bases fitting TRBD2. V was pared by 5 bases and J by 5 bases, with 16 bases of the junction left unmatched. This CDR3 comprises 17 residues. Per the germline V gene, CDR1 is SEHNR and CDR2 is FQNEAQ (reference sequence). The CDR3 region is CASSPPSLAGGEETQYF. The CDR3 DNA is TGTGCCAGCAGCCCCCCGTCGCTAGCGGGTGGAGAGGAGACCCAGTACTTC. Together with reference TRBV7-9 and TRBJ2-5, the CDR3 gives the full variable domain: DTGVSQNPRHKITKRGQNVTFRCDPISEHNRLYWYRQTLGQGPEFLTYFQNEAQLEKSRLLSDRFSAERPKGSFSTLEIQRTEQGDSAMYLCASSPPSLAGGEETQYFGPGTRLLVL.

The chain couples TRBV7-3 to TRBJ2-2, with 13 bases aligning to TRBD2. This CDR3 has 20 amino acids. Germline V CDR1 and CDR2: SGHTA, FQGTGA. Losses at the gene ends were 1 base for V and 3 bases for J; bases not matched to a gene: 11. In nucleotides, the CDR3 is TGTGCCAGCAGCTTAATAGCCACTAGCGGGAGGGCCATGGACACCGGGGAGCTGTTTTTT. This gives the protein CASSLIATSGRAMDTGELFF.

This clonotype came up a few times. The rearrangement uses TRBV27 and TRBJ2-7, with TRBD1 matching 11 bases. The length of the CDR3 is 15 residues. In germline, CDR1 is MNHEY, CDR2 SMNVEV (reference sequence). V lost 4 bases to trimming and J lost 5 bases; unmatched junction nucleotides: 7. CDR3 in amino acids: CASSSPGTGGNEQYF. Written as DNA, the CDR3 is TGTGCCAGCAGTTCCCCGGGGACAGGGGGGAACGAGCAGTACTTC.

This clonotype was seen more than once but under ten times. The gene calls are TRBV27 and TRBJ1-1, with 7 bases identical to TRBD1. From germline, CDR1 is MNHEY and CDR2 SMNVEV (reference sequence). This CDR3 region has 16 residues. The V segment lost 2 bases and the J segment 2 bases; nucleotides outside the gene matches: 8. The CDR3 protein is CASSLETGLHNTEAFF. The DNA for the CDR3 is TGTGCCAGCAGTTTAGAGACAGGGCTCCACAACACTGAAGCTTTCTTT.